This T cell receptor (beta chain) was obtained from a study of OX40 agonist ivuxolimab in advanced cancers. Study-wide context: Age averaged around 59 years (range roughly 23 to 90), and 80% to 90% were male. Study-level points and caveats: At 0.1 to 3.0 mg/kg and by week 6, CD4+ and CD8+ T cells in the blood had expanded clonally.

Prior autoimmune disease or systemic immunosuppression barred patients. TCRdb's copy holds only in-frame clones and misses some; the assay was immunoSEQ multiplex PCR. Among tens of thousands of clones, approximately 93% were seen once, and the ten largest hold roughly 11%. V lost 5 bases to trimming and J lost 3 bases; unmatched junction nucleotides: 4. This CDR3 region has 15 residues. Per germline, CDR1 PRHDT and CDR2 FYEKMQ (reference sequence). Remarks on this clone: Its antigen is not known.

V and J are TRBV13 and TRBJ2-5; TRBD2 aligns across 12 bases. The clonotype originates from an adult with an advanced solid tumor such as melanoma, head and neck, liver or kidney cancer. Specimen: CD4+ or CD8+ T cells sorted from blood, collected in a trial of the OX40 agonist ivuxolimab. In DNA form, the CDR3 reads TGTGCCAGCAGCCCCCGGACTAGCGGGGAAGAGACCCAGTACTTC. Protein product: CASSPRTSGEETQYF.